These T cell receptor beta chains were read from a single sample in a study of cytomegalovirus exposure and HLA in healthy donors. Sequenced by immunoSEQ multiplex PCR; TCRdb stores in-frame clones only, minus some. Of some 170,000 clones in the sample, 65% to 75% were seen once. The sequenced sample consisted of PBMCs. Receptors were obtained from a human donor in good health. Both conserved end residues are part of each CDR3. The D gene is left open where the match is weak. The size of a clone is reported for some rows only, either as once, few or many, or as a class for expanded clones.

>TRBJ1-1|TRBV18|NA|NA
CASSRTRTLNTEAFF
TGTGCCAGCTCACGGACCCGGACATTGAACACTGAAGCTTTCTTT
>TRBJ2-1|TRBV4-3|NA|NA
CASSQGTSTTVDEQFF
TGCGCCAGCAGCCAAGGAACTTCCACGACTGTTGATGAGCAGTTCTTC
>TRBJ1-1|TRBV7-8|NA|TRBD1
CASSLEDRDTEAFF
TGTGCCAGCAGCTTAGAGGACAGGGACACTGAAGCTTTCTTT
>TRBJ2-1|TRBV27|NA|TRBD2
CASSLLGGGVGEQFF
TGTGCCAGCAGTTTATTGGGCGGGGGGGTAGGGGAGCAGTTCTTC
>TRBJ1-5|TRBV29-1|NA|TRBD1
CSAGQGSNQPQHF
TGCAGCGCCGGACAGGGATCTAATCAGCCCCAGCATTTT
>TRBJ1-1|TRBV6-4|NA|NA
CASSDSMGDRQAFF
TGTGCCAGCAGTGACTCAATGGGTGACAGGCAAGCTTTCTTT
>TRBJ1-3|TRBV11-2|NA|NA
CASSFSLEGNTIYF
TGTGCCAGCAGCTTTAGCTTAGAGGGAAACACCATATATTTT
>TRBJ2-3|TRBV7-9|NA|TRBD2
CASSPRVSGGADTQYF
TGTGCCAGCAGCCCTCGGGTTAGCGGGGGGGCCGATACGCAGTATTTT
>TRBJ1-2|TRBV5-6|NA|TRBD1
CASSRKPGQGYYGYTF
TGTGCCAGCAGCCGAAAACCGGGACAGGGATACTATGGCTACACCTTC
>TRBJ2-5|TRBV21-1|NA|NA
CASSIRGGRVRETQYF
TGTGCCAGCAGCATCCGGGGAGGGCGGGTTCGAGAGACCCAGTACTTC
>TRBJ2-7|TRBV6-5|NA|NA
CASSYSWGPAYEQYF
TGTGCCAGCAGTTACTCATGGGGGCCTGCCTACGAGCAGTACTTC
>TRBJ2-2|TRBV11-3|once|NA
CASSGGAKTDTGELFF
TGTGCCAGCAGCGGAGGGGCCAAAACGGACACCGGGGAGCTGTTTTTT
>TRBJ2-7|TRBV9|NA|NA
CASSVGGIYSYEQYF
TGTGCCAGCAGCGTAGGCGGGATCTATTCCTACGAGCAGTACTTC
>TRBJ1-6|TRBV5-1|NA|NA
CASSLAGSSYNSPLHF
TGCGCCAGCAGCTTAGCAGGTAGCTCCTATAATTCACCCCTCCACTTT
>TRBJ2-1|TRBV9|NA|TRBD2
CASSLGLAEYNEQFF
TGTGCCAGCAGTCTCGGACTAGCGGAATACAATGAGCAGTTCTTC
>TRBJ1-3|TRBV29-1|NA|TRBD1
CSVSDRGPGVYF
TGCAGCGTCTCGGACAGGGGGCCAGGCGTGTATTTT
>TRBJ1-1|TRBV5-6|once|NA
CASSSLGPAWTEAFF
TGTGCCAGCAGCTCACTAGGACCAGCATGGACTGAAGCTTTCTTT
>TRBJ1-2|TRBV7-9|NA|TRBD1
CASSGDRGENYGYTF
TGTGCCAGCAGCGGGGACAGGGGCGAAAACTATGGCTACACCTTC
>TRBJ1-4|TRBV5-1|NA|NA
CASSFTGDNEKLFF
TGCGCCAGCAGCTTTACGGGAGATAATGAAAAACTGTTTTTT
>TRBJ2-5|TRBV5-3|NA|NA
CASSTGNQETQYF
TGTGCCAGCAGCACCGGGAACCAAGAGACCCAGTACTTC
>TRBJ1-2|TRBV7-2|NA|TRBD1
CASSHRQGAEYGYTF
TGTGCCAGCAGCCACAGACAGGGGGCGGAGTATGGCTACACCTTC
>TRBJ2-1|TRBV7-9|NA|TRBD1
CASSSLDRGGRNEQFF
TGTGCCAGCAGCTCCCTGGACAGGGGGGGACGCAATGAGCAGTTCTTC
>TRBJ2-6|TRBV18|NA|TRBD1
CASSPRRQGVGGANVLTF
TGTGCCAGCTCACCACGGAGACAGGGGGTTGGTGGGGCCAACGTCCTGACTTTC
>TRBJ1-1|TRBV19|NA|TRBD1
CASSTRQGLNTEAFF
TGTGCCAGTAGTACCCGACAGGGCTTGAACACTGAAGCTTTCTTT
>TRBJ2-7|TRBV19|NA|NA
CASSIYRGNEQYF
TGTGCCAGTAGTATATATCGGGGAAACGAGCAGTACTTC
>TRBJ2-7|TRBV11-2|once|NA
CASSWGQGLSREQYF
TGTGCCAGCAGCTGGGGACAAGGACTTTCAAGGGAGCAGTACTTC
>TRBJ1-3|TRBV6-1|NA|TRBD1
CASSATRRDRGHTIYF
TGTGCCAGCAGTGCCACACGCCGGGACAGGGGGCACACCATATATTTT
>TRBJ1-1|TRBV6-5|NA|NA
CASRDRNTEAFF
TGTGCCAGCAGGGACAGGAACACTGAAGCTTTCTTT
>TRBJ1-2|TRBV20-1|few|TRBD1
CSATGDGYTF
TGCAGTGCCACAGGGGATGGCTACACCTTC
>TRBJ2-3|TRBV21-1|NA|NA
CARQGTDTQYF
TGTGCCAGACAGGGCACAGATACGCAGTATTTT
>TRBJ2-3|TRBV6-1|NA|TRBD2
CASPRRASGQDTQYF
TGTGCCAGCCCCAGAAGGGCTAGCGGGCAGGATACGCAGTATTTT